The clone carrying this T cell receptor beta chain was found a few times. Its antigen is not known. This entry belongs to a study of OX40 agonist ivuxolimab in advanced cancers. TCRdb keeps only in-frame clones here, not all; method: immunoSEQ multiplex PCR. The table has some 39,000 clones, 90% seen once. Findings and caveats of the study: Expanded peripheral T cells had an undetermined antigen specificity. Partial responders receiving 0.1-3.0 mg/kg showed among the lowest clonal expansion.

This clonotype was sampled from an adult with an advanced solid tumor such as melanoma, head and neck, liver or kidney cancer. This specimen consisted of CD4+ or CD8+ T cells sorted from blood, obtained in a trial of the OX40 agonist ivuxolimab.

The CDR3 bases are TGTGCCAGCAGCAAAGTTCAGTACGAGCAGTACTTC. It codes for CASSKVQYEQYF. The rearrangement links TRBV21-1 to TRBJ2-7; TRBD1, as called in the table, went unchecked against the DNA. TRBV21-1 is flagged as a pseudogene. The CDR3 has 12 amino acids.